Following are 22 T cell receptor beta chains from one sample sequenced in a study of cytomegalovirus exposure and HLA in healthy donors. PCR primers comprised 60 Vbeta and 13 Jbeta primers. TCRdb keeps only in-frame clones here, not all; method: immunoSEQ multiplex PCR. The sample lists around 100,000 clones; approximately 78% were seen once. The specimen sequenced was PBMCs. These receptors came from a male donor in good health and CMV-seropositive.

This clone was seen only a few times. The V call is TRBV18, the J call TRBJ2-6; 14 positions agree with TRBD2. This CDR3 has 17 residues. Unmatched junction bases numbered 2, after V lost 5 bases and J lost 2 bases. Germline assignment: CDR1 KGHSH and CDR2 LQKENI. This chain's CDR3 is CASSVGLAGAGANVLTF. CDR3 bases: TGTGCCAGCTCAGTGGGACTAGCGGGAGCTGGGGCCAACGTCCTGACTTTC.

This chain links TRBV7-3 with TRBJ1-2, with TRBD1 matching 7 bases. CDR3 length: 15 amino acids. In germline, CDR1 is SGHTA, CDR2 FQGTGA. V dropped 6 bases and J dropped 1; count of bases not matched to a gene: 8. CDR3 loop: CASSLRQGVNYGYTF. In DNA form, the CDR3 reads TGTGCCAGCAGTCTTAGACAGGGAGTTAACTATGGCTACACCTTC.

The rearrangement joins TRBV9 to TRBJ2-7; the D gene is possibly TRBD2 (6 bases). Germline V gene sequence: CDR1 SGDLS, CDR2 YYNGEE. The V end was cut by 0 bases, the J end by 1 base, with 14 bases between. This CDR3 is 16 amino acids long. The CDR3 loop is CASSVGGTLKSYEQYF. For the CDR3, the DNA is TGTGCCAGCAGCGTAGGAGGGACTCTTAAGTCCTACGAGCAGTACTTC.

V usage is TRBV14 and J usage is TRBJ2-1; D not certain. With 0 bases removed from V and 5 bases from J, the gap between germline ends came to 11 bases. The CDR3 is 15 amino acids. From germline, CDR1 is SGHDN and CDR2 FVKESK. CDR3 amino acids: CASSQDWSENNEQFF. The CDR3 DNA is TGTGCCAGCAGCCAAGATTGGTCCGAGAACAATGAGCAGTTCTTC.

The V and J genes are TRBV19 and TRBJ2-3, with 11 nucleotides matching TRBD2. Germline values: CDR1 LNHDA, CDR2 SQIVND (reference sequence). V lost 5 bases to trimming and J lost 6 bases; unmatched junction nucleotides: 10. This CDR3 contains 16 residues. DNA of the CDR3: TGTGCCAGTAGTGTTAGCGGGGGGGCCGGGATTGATACGCAGTATTTT. Its translation: CASSVSGGAGIDTQYF.

J is TRBJ2-1 and V is TRBV19; 8 bases agree with TRBD2. V gave up 7 bases and J gave up 1 base; unmatched junction bases: 9. Germline V gene data show CDR1 as LNHDA and CDR2 as SQIVND (reference sequence). This CDR3 has 16 amino acids. In DNA, the CDR3 is TGTGCCAGTATTGGTGTTAGCGGGAAGTCCTACAATGAGCAGTTCTTC. It specifies CASIGVSGKSYNEQFF.

Of note for this clone: Just one base apart from a much larger clone, this may be a read error. The rearrangement joins TRBV6-5 to TRBJ1-1, with D unclear. Per the germline V gene, CDR1 is MNHEY and CDR2 is SVGAGI. V gave up 1 base and J gave up 4 bases, with 7 bases separating them. The CDR3 is made up of 13 amino acids. The CDR3 region has the DNA TGTGCCAGCAGTTACTTGGGAGTCACTGAAGCTTTCTTT. Translating gives CASSYLGVTEAFF.

The V call is TRBV10-3, the J call TRBJ1-2; D perhaps matches TRBD1 (6 bases). The CDR3 consists of 11 residues. With 8 bases removed from V and 8 bases from J, the gap between germline ends came to 12 bases. Germline loops: CDR1 ENHRY, CDR2 SYGVKD. The CDR3 reads CAISGGPGYTF. The CDR3 DNA sequence: TGTGCCATCTCCGGGGGGCCAGGCTACACCTTC.

This CDR3 reads CASSSGTNEKLFF. As DNA, the CDR3 is TGTGCCAGCAGCTCAGGGACTAATGAAAAACTGTTTTTT. This chain uses TRBV5-4 with TRBJ1-4, with D possibly TRBD1 on 5 matching bases. The CDR3 extends over 13 amino acids. Germline CDR1 is SGHNT and CDR2 is YYREEE (reference sequence). V was pared by 3 bases and J by 2 bases, with 5 bases between.

For the CDR3, the DNA is TGTGCCAGCAGCCTGGCAGGGATGGAAGAGACCCAGTACTTC. This sequence encodes CASSLAGMEETQYF. The chain uses TRBV5-5 and TRBJ2-5; the D gene is possibly TRBD1 (5 bases). Germline V lookup: CDR1 SGHKS, CDR2 YYEKEE (reference sequence). This CDR3 spans 14 amino acids. The V and J ends lost 4 bases and 3 bases respectively, with 13 bases between them.

The rearrangement links TRBV7-2 to TRBJ2-1, with 8 bases fitting TRBD2. The germline V gene has CDR1 SGHTA and CDR2 FQGNSA. Trimming cost V 5 bases and J 2 bases; bases outside gene matches: 8. The CDR3 consists of 16 residues. The CDR3, as DNA: TGTGCCAGCAGCCCCGGCGGGACTAGGACCTACAATGAGCAGTTCTTC. This gives the protein CASSPGGTRTYNEQFF.

V gene TRBV29-1 combines with J gene TRBJ2-2, with D perhaps matching TRBD1 (6 bases). This CDR3 has 16 amino acids. The V end lost 0 bases, the J end lost 1 base, and 12 bases lay between the germline ends. Germline CDR1 reads SQVTM; CDR2 reads ANQGSEA. In DNA, the CDR3 is TGCAGCGTTGAAGATCCCGACAGGATGAACACCGGGGAGCTGTTTTTT. It is translated as CSVEDPDRMNTGELFF.

This clone has only one observation. The V call is TRBV6-1, the J call TRBJ2-5; D call uncertain. With 6 bases removed from V and 11 bases from J, the gap between germline ends came to 16 bases. Germline loops: CDR1 MNHNS, CDR2 SASEGT. The CDR3 covers 12 residues. The CDR3 protein is CASRMVFEEQYF. The CDR3 coding sequence is TGTGCCAGCAGGATGGTTTTCGAGGAGCAGTACTTC.

This clone has just one count. The chain couples TRBV29-1 to TRBJ2-7, with D uncertain. The CDR3 consists of 14 residues. The germline CDR1 and CDR2 sequences are SQVTM and ANQGSEA. Trimming took off 5 bases at V and 2 bases at J, with 16 bases between the two ends. CDR3: CSVRWQVDPYEQYF. The CDR3 DNA follows: TGCAGCGTTCGGTGGCAGGTTGATCCCTACGAGCAGTACTTC.

V usage is TRBV23-1 and J usage is TRBJ1-1; D remains ambiguous. TRBV23-1 is identified as an open reading frame with a role that is uncertain. The CDR3 is 13 amino acids. Deletions cut 2 bases from V and 5 bases from J, with 9 bases between. CDR3 coding DNA: TGCGCCAGCAGTCAAGTGGGAGGGACTGAAGCTTTCTTT. Amino acids: CASSQVGGTEAFF.

The chain employs TRBV7-9 and TRBJ2-7, with 8 bases aligning to TRBD2. Germline V gene lookup returns CDR1 SEHNR and CDR2 FQNEAQ (reference sequence). The V segment lost 1 base and the J segment 3 bases; nucleotides outside the gene matches: 5. The CDR3 loop spans 15 amino acids. Here the CDR3 DNA reads TGTGCCAGCAGCTTAGTTCGGCGGGGGGACTACGAGCAGTACTTC. Translating it yields CASSLVRRGDYEQYF. The entire variable domain, with the rest obtained from reference TRBV7-9 and TRBJ2-7, is as follows: DTGVSQNPRHKITKRGQNVTFRCDPISEHNRLYWYRQTLGQGPEFLTYFQNEAQLEKSRLLSDRFSAERPKGSFSTLEIQRTEQGDSAMYLCASSLVRRGDYEQYFGPGTRLTVT.

The chain employs TRBV19 and TRBJ1-4; 9 bases are shared with TRBD1. J gave up 2 bases and V 6 bases, and 7 bases lay outside the gene matches. The germline gives CDR1 LNHDA, CDR2 SQIVND (reference sequence). The CDR3 is 16 amino acids. CDR3: CASRQQGAATNEKLFF. For the CDR3, the DNA is TGTGCCAGTAGACAACAGGGGGCCGCGACTAATGAAAAACTGTTTTTT.

This clone occurred once. The chain is built from TRBV7-3 and TRBJ2-1; 11 nucleotides match TRBD2. CDR3 length: 18 residues. Per germline, CDR1 SGHTA and CDR2 FQGTGA. V shed 1 base and J 12 bases; nucleotides not matched to a gene: 17. Here the CDR3 reads CASSLNPKVVAGGPSQFF. The CDR3 nucleotides are TGTGCCAGCAGCTTAAACCCCAAGGTGGTAGCGGGGGGGCCTTCGCAGTTCTTC.

The CDR3 DNA sequence: TGCGCCAGCAGCTTGGTGGGGACTAAAGGGAATGAGCAGTTCTTC. Translation gives CASSLVGTKGNEQFF. The chain recombines TRBV5-1 with TRBJ2-1; 7 positions agree with TRBD2. CDR3 length: 15 amino acids. V shed 0 bases, J shed 7 bases, and the junction held 7 bases outside the gene matches. Germline V gives CDR1 SGHRS, CDR2 YFSETQ.

The genes are TRBV6-5 and TRBJ1-2; 9 positions match TRBD1. Unmatched junction bases numbered 8, after V lost 5 bases and J lost 4 bases. CDR1 and CDR2 from the germline V gene are MNHEY and SVGAGI. CDR3 length: 15 amino acids. The CDR3 region is CASSPWTGAPYGYTF. The CDR3, as DNA: TGTGCCAGCAGTCCTTGGACAGGGGCCCCCTATGGCTACACCTTC.

The chain is built from TRBV5-8 and TRBJ1-1; the match to TRBD1 covers 8 bases. The V and J ends lost 4 bases and 0 bases, in that order; junction bases with no gene match: 2. The CDR3 runs to 14 residues. From germline, CDR1 is SGHTS and CDR2 YDEGEE. The CDR3 DNA is TGTGCCAGCAGCCGGGGACAGGTGAACACTGAAGCTTTCTTT. It yields the protein CASSRGQVNTEAFF. Complete variable domain (other parts from reference TRBV5-8 and TRBJ1-1): EAGVTQSPTHLIKTRGQQATLRCSPISGHTSVYWYQQALGLGLQFLLWYDEGEERNRGNFPPRFSGRQFPNYSSELNVNALELEDSALYLCASSRGQVNTEAFFGQGTRLTVV.

This sequence joins TRBV6-5 and TRBJ1-6; D unresolved. Trimming shortened V by 0 bases and J by 14 bases, and 14 bases separated the two germline ends. This CDR3 contains 14 residues. The germline gives CDR1 MNHEY, CDR2 SVGAGI. CDR3 amino acids: CASSYSNPRLTLHF. The CDR3 DNA sequence: TGTGCCAGCAGTTACTCGAATCCGAGGCTAACCCTCCACTTT.